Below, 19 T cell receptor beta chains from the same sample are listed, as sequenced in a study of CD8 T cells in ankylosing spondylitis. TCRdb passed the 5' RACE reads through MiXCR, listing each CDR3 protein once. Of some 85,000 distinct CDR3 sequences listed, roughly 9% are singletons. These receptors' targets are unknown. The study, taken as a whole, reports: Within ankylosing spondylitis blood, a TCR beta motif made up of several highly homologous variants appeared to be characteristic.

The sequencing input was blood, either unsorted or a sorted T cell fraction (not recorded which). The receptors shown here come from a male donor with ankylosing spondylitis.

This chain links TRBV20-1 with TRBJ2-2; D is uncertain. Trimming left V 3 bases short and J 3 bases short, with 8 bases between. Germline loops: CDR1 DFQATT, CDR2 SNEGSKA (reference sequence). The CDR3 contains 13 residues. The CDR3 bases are TGCAGTGCTAGTGACTTATACACCGGGGAGCTGTTTTTT. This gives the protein CSASDLYTGELFF.

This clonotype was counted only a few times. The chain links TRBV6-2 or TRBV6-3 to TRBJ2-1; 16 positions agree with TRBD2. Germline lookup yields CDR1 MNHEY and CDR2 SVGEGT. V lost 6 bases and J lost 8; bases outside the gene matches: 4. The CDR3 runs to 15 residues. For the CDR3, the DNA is TGTGCCAGCAGGGGACTAGCGGGAGGGCCGGATGAGCAGTTCTTC. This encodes CASRGLAGGPDEQFF.

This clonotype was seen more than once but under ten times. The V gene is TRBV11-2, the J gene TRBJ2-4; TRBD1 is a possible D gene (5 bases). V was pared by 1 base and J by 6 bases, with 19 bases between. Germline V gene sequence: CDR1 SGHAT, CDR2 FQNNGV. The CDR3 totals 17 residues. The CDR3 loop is CASSLGPVQAPSNIQYF. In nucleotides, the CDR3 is TGTGCCAGCAGCTTAGGGCCCGTACAGGCCCCCTCAAACATTCAGTACTTC.

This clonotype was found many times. The CDR3 reads CASSPDSYQPQHF. CDR3 nucleotide sequence: TGTGCCAGCAGTCCGGACAGCTATCAGCCCCAGCATTTT. This chain links TRBV27 with TRBJ1-5, with a tentative D call TRBD1 (6 bases). This CDR3 region has 13 residues. Deletions cut 5 bases from V and 5 bases from J, with 10 bases between. Germline V gene data show CDR1 as MNHEY and CDR2 as SMNVEV (reference sequence).

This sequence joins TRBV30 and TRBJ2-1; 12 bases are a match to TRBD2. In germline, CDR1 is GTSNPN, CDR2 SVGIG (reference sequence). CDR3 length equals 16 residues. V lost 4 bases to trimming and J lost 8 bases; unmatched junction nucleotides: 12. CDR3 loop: CAWTDRLAGVRYEQFF. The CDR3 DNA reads TGTGCCTGGACCGACAGACTAGCGGGAGTCAGGTATGAGCAGTTCTTC.

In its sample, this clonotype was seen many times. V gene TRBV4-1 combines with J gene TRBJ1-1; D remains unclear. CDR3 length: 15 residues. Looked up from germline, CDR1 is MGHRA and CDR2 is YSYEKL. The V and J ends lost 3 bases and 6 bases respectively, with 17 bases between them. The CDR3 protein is CASSQSGSLSSEAFF. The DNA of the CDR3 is TGCGCCAGCAGCCAGAGTGGGTCGTTGAGCTCTGAAGCTTTCTTT.

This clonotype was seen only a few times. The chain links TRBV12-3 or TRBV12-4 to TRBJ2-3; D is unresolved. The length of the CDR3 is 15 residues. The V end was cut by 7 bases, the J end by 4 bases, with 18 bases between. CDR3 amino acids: CASTFLTPRADTQYF. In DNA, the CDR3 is TGTGCCAGCACCTTCCTCACTCCTAGGGCAGATACGCAGTATTTT.

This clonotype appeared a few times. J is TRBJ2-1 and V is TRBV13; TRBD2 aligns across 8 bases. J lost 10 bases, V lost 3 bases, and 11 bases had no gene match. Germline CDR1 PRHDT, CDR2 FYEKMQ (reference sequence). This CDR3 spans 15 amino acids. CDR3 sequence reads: CASSFRPSGLEEQFF. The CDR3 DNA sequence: TGTGCCAGCAGCTTCAGACCTAGCGGGCTTGAGGAGCAGTTCTTC.

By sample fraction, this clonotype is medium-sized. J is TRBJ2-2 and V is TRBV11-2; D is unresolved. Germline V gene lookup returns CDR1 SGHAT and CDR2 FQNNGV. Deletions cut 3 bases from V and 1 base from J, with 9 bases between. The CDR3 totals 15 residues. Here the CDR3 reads CASSLSHQNTGELFF. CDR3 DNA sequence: TGTGCCAGCAGCTTGAGCCACCAGAACACCGGGGAGCTGTTTTTT.

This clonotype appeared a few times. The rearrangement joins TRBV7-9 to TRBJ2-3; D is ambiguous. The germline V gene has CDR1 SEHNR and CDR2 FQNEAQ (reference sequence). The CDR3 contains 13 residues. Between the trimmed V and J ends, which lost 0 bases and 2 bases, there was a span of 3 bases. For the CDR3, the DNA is TGTGCCAGCAGCTTAGCGAACACAGATACGCAGTATTTT. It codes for CASSLANTDTQYF.

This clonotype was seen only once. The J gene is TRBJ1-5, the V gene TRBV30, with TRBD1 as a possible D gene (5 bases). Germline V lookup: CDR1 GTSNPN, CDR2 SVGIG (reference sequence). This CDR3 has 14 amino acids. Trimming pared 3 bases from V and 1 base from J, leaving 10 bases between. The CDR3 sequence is CAWSLGDSNQPQHF. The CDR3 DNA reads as TGTGCCTGGAGCTTGGGGGACAGCAATCAGCCCCAGCATTTT.

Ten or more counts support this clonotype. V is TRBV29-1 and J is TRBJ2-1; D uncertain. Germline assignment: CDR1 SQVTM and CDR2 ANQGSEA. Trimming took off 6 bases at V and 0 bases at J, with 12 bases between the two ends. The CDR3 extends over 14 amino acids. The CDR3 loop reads CSVPDWSSYNEQFF. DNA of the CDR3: TGCAGCGTCCCCGACTGGAGCTCCTACAATGAGCAGTTCTTC.

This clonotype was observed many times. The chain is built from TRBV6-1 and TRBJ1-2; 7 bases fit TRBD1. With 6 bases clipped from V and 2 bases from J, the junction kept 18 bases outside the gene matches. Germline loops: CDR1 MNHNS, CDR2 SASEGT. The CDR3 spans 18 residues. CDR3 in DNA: TGTGCCAGCAGGATATACCGGGACAGACAGACGGAAAACTATGGCTACACCTTC. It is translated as CASRIYRDRQTENYGYTF.

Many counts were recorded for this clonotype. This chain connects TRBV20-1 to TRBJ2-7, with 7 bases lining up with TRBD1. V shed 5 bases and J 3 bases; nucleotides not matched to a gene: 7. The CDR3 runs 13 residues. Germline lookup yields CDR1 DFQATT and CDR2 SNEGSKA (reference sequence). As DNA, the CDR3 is TGCAGTGCTCCTGACAGGGTCCACTACGAGCAGTACTTC. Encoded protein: CSAPDRVHYEQYF.

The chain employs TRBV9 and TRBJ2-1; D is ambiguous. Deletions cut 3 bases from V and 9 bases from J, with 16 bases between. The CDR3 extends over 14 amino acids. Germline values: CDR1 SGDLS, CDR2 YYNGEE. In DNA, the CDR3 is TGTGCCAGCAGCGAGGGTAGCTACTCTATTGAGCAGTTCTTC. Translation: CASSEGSYSIEQFF.

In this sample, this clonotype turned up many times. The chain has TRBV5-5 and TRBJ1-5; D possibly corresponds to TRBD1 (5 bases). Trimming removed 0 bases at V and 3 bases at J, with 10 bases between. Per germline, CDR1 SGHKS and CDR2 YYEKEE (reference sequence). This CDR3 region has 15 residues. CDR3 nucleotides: TGTGCCAGCAGCTTGGGGGGCGGATACAATCAGCCCCAGCATTTT. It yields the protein CASSLGGGYNQPQHF.

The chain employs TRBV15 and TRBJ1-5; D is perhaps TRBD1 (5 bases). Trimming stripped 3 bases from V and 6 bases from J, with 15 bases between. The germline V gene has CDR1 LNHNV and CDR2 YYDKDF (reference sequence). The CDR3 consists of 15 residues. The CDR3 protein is CATSRSSMGGQPQHF. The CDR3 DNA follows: TGTGCCACCAGCAGGTCATCAATGGGGGGTCAGCCCCAGCATTTT.

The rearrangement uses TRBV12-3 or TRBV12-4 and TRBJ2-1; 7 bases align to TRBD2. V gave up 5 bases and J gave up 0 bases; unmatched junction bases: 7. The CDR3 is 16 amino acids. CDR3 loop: CASSPETSPSYNEQFF. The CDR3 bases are TGTGCCAGCAGTCCTGAGACTAGCCCCTCCTACAATGAGCAGTTCTTC.

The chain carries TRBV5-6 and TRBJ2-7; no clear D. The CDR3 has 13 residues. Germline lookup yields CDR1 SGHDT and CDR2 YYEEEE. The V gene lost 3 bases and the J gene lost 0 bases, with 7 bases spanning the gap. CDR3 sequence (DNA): TGTGCCAGCAGCTCGACGGTCTCCTACGAGCAGTACTTC. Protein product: CASSSTVSYEQYF.